Following are 17 T cell receptor beta chains from one sample sequenced in a study of cytomegalovirus exposure and HLA in healthy donors. Primers included in the PCR were 60 Vbeta and 13 Jbeta primers. Libraries were prepared by immunoSEQ multiplex PCR; TCRdb keeps only in-frame clonotypes and omits some of them. The sample has approximately 160,000 clones, roughly 77% seen once. Specimen: PBMCs. These receptor sequences come from a woman aged 40 to 49 in good health and CMV-seropositive.

Worth noting for this clone: The same CDR3 can be traced to other DNA sequences in this sample. J is TRBJ1-5 and V is TRBV5-1; 8 bases map to TRBD1. CDR1 is SGHRS, CDR2 YFSETQ, per germline. V was pared by 4 bases and J by 6 bases, with 9 bases of the junction left unmatched. CDR3 length equals 15 residues. For the CDR3, the DNA is TGCGCCAGCAGCGAACGGACAGGGTCTCGTCAGCCCCAGCATTTT. Translation: CASSERTGSRQPQHF.

The chain combines TRBV15 with TRBJ1-1; D may be TRBD1 (6 bases). Trimming stripped 0 bases from V and 7 bases from J, with 15 bases between. Per germline, CDR1 LNHNV and CDR2 YYDKDF (reference sequence). The CDR3 length is 15 residues. CDR3 coding DNA: TGTGCCACCAGCAGAGATCCTCCGACAGGCCTTGAAGCTTTCTTT. Translation: CATSRDPPTGLEAFF.

The chain is built from TRBV18 and TRBJ2-2, with D uncertain. Germline V gene sequence: CDR1 KGHSH, CDR2 LQKENI. With 3 bases removed from V and 1 base from J, the gap between germline ends came to 9 bases. The CDR3 runs 15 residues. Here the CDR3 DNA reads TGTGCCAGCTCACCCCCGGCGGTGAACACCGGGGAGCTGTTTTTT. The encoded protein is CASSPPAVNTGELFF.

J is TRBJ1-2 and V is TRBV6-5, with 8 bases identical to TRBD1. Germline V gives CDR1 MNHEY, CDR2 SVGAGI. This CDR3 is 15 amino acids long. Trimming at V came to 7 bases and at J to 4 bases, leaving 11 bases not matched to a gene. The chain's CDR3 is CASIALSTGGYGYTF. For the CDR3, the DNA is TGTGCCAGCATTGCACTTTCCACAGGGGGCTATGGCTACACCTTC.

The chain uses TRBV5-5 and TRBJ2-7, with 10 bases fitting TRBD1. J gave up 1 base and V 4 bases, and 5 bases lay outside the gene matches. The V gene's germline CDR1 is SGHKS and CDR2 YYEKEE (reference sequence). The CDR3 contains 15 residues. CDR3 DNA: TGTGCCAGCAGCCTCGGGACAGGGGTTTCCTACGAGCAGTACTTC. This gives the protein CASSLGTGVSYEQYF.

V gene TRBV19 combines with J gene TRBJ2-1; TRBD1 aligns across 7 bases. With 5 bases clipped from V and 8 bases from J, the junction kept 12 bases outside the gene matches. The CDR3 covers 15 residues. Germline loops: CDR1 LNHDA, CDR2 SQIVND (reference sequence). DNA of the CDR3: TGTGCCAGTAGTGCGATGACAGGGAGTAGGGATGAGCAGTTCTTC. Translating it yields CASSAMTGSRDEQFF.

This rearrangement joins TRBV28 to TRBJ1-2; no clear D gene. The germline V and J ends were trimmed by 2 bases and 0 bases, with 10 bases remaining between them. The V gene's germline CDR1 is MDHEN and CDR2 SYDVKM. This CDR3 has 15 amino acids. The chain's CDR3 is CASSLGNQANYGYTF. The CDR3 DNA sequence: TGTGCCAGCAGTTTAGGCAACCAAGCTAACTATGGCTACACCTTC.

The rearrangement links TRBV5-4 to TRBJ2-7; 10 bases are a match to TRBD2. The CDR3 is 16 residues long. Germline CDR1 and CDR2: SGHNT and YYREEE (reference sequence). Trimming at V came to 0 bases and at J to 2 bases, leaving 5 bases not matched to a gene. The DNA of the CDR3 is TGTGCCAGCAGCTTGGGACGGACTAGCGGAACCTACGAGCAGTACTTC. Its translation: CASSLGRTSGTYEQYF.

The V and J genes are TRBV5-1 and TRBJ2-7, with 10 bases that match TRBD1. Germline values: CDR1 SGHRS, CDR2 YFSETQ. The CDR3 consists of 15 residues. V was pared by 0 bases and J by 4 bases, with 4 bases of the junction left unmatched. The CDR3 nucleotides read TGCGCCAGCAGCTTGGGGGGACAGGGGTGGTACGAGCAGTACTTC. It translates to CASSLGGQGWYEQYF. Combining the CDR3 with reference TRBV5-1 and TRBJ2-7 gives the whole variable domain KAGVTQTPRYLIKTRGQQVTLSCSPISGHRSVSWYQQTPGQGLQFLFEYFSETQRNKGNFPGRFSGRQFSNSRSEMNVSTLELGDSALYLCASSLGGQGWYEQYFGPGTRLTVT.

The J gene is TRBJ2-7, the V gene TRBV27, with 9 bases lining up with TRBD1. The CDR3 is 14 residues long. V lost 4 bases and J lost 3; bases outside the gene matches: 4. Germline V gene lookup returns CDR1 MNHEY and CDR2 SMNVEV (reference sequence). The CDR3 spells CASSSLTGGYEQYF. The CDR3 DNA reads as TGTGCCAGCAGTTCCCTGACAGGGGGCTACGAGCAGTACTTC.

V gene TRBV4-1 combines with J gene TRBJ1-1; D ambiguous. Germline V lookup: CDR1 MGHRA, CDR2 YSYEKL. This CDR3 is built from 13 residues. Trimming stripped 2 bases from V and 5 bases from J, with 9 bases between. The CDR3 DNA is TGCGCCAGCAGCCAATCCGCGCGGACTGAAGCTTTCTTT. This translates into CASSQSARTEAFF.

This clone was seen a single time. The J gene is TRBJ2-5, the V gene TRBV7-6, with D possibly being TRBD2 (5 bases). Trimming stripped 5 bases from V and 4 bases from J, with 11 bases between. The germline gives CDR1 SGHVS, CDR2 FNYEAQ. This CDR3 contains 13 residues. CDR3: CASSPQAGETQYF. The CDR3, as DNA: TGTGCCAGCAGCCCTCAGGCGGGAGAGACCCAGTACTTC.

The CDR3 nucleotides are TGTGCCAGCATCGGGACTAGCGGGATTTACGAGCAGTACTTC. Residues: CASIGTSGIYEQYF. This sequence joins TRBV7-9 and TRBJ2-5; 13 nucleotides match TRBD2. The last part of the DNA fits TRBJ2-7 better; the J call may be wrong. The CDR3 covers 14 residues. Germline CDR1 SEHNR, CDR2 FQNEAQ (reference sequence).

This clone has just one count. The V call is TRBV2, the J call TRBJ1-2; possible D gene TRBD1, 5 bases. Per germline, CDR1 SNHLY and CDR2 FYNNEI. The CDR3 has 13 residues. The V gene lost 5 bases and the J gene lost 8 bases, with 15 bases spanning the gap. The CDR3 nucleotides are TGTGCCAGCAGTTCTCAGGGTCGCGAGGGCTACACCTTC. Its translation: CASSSQGREGYTF.

This clone occurred a few times. The rearrangement uses TRBV19 and TRBJ1-5, with unresolved D. V lost 5 bases to trimming and J lost 6 bases, with 8 bases between them. CDR3 length equals 12 residues. Germline V gene lookup returns CDR1 LNHDA and CDR2 SQIVND (reference sequence). The CDR3 loop reads CASSALVQPQHF. As DNA, the CDR3 is TGTGCCAGTAGTGCGCTGGTTCAGCCCCAGCATTTT.

This rearrangement joins TRBV30 to TRBJ2-1; 11 bases agree with TRBD2. Trimming removed 0 bases from V and 5 bases from J; junction bases left unmatched: 3. CDR1 is GTSNPN and CDR2 is SVGIG in the germline V gene (reference sequence). CDR3 length: 15 amino acids. The CDR3 sequence is CAWSVGLAGHNEQFF. The CDR3 region has the DNA TGTGCCTGGAGTGTAGGACTAGCGGGCCACAATGAGCAGTTCTTC.

The count of this clone is one. The chain combines TRBV6-1 with TRBJ1-1; no definite D call. The CDR3 is 11 amino acids. V gave up 1 base and J gave up 10 bases, with 7 bases separating them. Germline CDR1 reads MNHNS; CDR2 reads SASEGT. For the CDR3, the DNA is TGTGCCAGCAGTGAAGAGAGGCGAGCTTTCTTT. Translation gives CASSEERRAFF.